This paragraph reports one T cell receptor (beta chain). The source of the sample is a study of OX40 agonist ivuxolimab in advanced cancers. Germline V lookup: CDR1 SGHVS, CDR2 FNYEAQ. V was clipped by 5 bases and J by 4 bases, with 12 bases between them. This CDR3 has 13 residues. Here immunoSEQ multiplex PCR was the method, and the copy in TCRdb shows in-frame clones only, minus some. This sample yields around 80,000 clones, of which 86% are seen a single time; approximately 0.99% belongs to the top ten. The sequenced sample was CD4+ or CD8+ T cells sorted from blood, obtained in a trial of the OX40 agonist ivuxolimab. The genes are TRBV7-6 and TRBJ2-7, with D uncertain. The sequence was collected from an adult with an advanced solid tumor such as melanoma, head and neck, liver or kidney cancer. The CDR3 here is CASSLGPKYEQYF. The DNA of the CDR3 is TGTGCCAGCAGCCTGGGTCCGAAATACGAGCAGTACTTC. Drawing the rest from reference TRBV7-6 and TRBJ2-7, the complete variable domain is GAGVSQSPRYKVTKRGQDVALRCDPISGHVSLYWYRQALGQGPEFLTYFNYEAQQDKSGLPNDRFSAERPEGSISTLTIQRTEQRDSAMYRCASSLGPKYEQYFGPGTRLTVT.